These 24 T cell receptor beta chains share one sample of origin, sequenced in a study of technical replicates of blood from a handful of donors. Profiling relied on immunoSEQ multiplex PCR, and the TCRdb table lists in-frame clones only, not all of them. The sample holds approximately 82,000 clones, 90% to 95% seen once. Sequenced sample: T cells isolated from PBMCs. The receptor source for this set is a human donor in good health.

The chain couples TRBV5-1 to TRBJ1-1; D is ambiguous. V was clipped by 0 bases and J by 0 bases, with 9 bases between them. The CDR3 runs 15 residues. Germline-derived CDR1 and CDR2 are SGHRS and YFSETQ. CDR3 region: CASSLATEMNTEAFF. CDR3 nucleotides: TGCGCCAGCAGCTTGGCTACTGAGATGAACACTGAAGCTTTCTTT. Full variable domain (rest looked up from reference TRBV5-1 and TRBJ1-1): KAGVTQTPRYLIKTRGQQVTLSCSPISGHRSVSWYQQTPGQGLQFLFEYFSETQRNKGNFPGRFSGRQFSNSRSEMNVSTLELGDSALYLCASSLATEMNTEAFFGQGTRLTVV.

The chain is built from TRBV29-1 and TRBJ2-7; 8 bases line up with TRBD1. This CDR3 spans 11 amino acids. CDR1 and CDR2 (germline): SQVTM, ANQGSEA. With V trimmed by 7 bases and J by 6 bases, 5 bases remained unmatched. Here the CDR3 reads CSGEDRAEQYF. CDR3 DNA: TGCAGCGGGGAGGACAGGGCCGAGCAGTACTTC.

The chain has TRBV12-5 and TRBJ2-7; 7 bases align to TRBD2. This CDR3 has 14 amino acids. Germline CDR1 LGHNT, CDR2 FRNRAP. With V trimmed by 7 bases and J by 6 bases, 12 bases remained unmatched. The DNA for the CDR3 is TGTGCTAGTGCCATTAGCGCGGGAGAGGGCGAGCAGTACTTC. This gives the protein CASAISAGEGEQYF.

The rearrangement joins TRBV10-3 to TRBJ2-5, with a possible D match to TRBD2 (5 bases). CDR3 size: 15 residues. Trimming left V 4 bases short and J 0 bases short, with 12 bases between. The V gene's germline CDR1 is ENHRY and CDR2 SYGVKD. Written as DNA, the CDR3 is TGTGCCATCAGTGGAAGTGGACTTAACCAAGAGACCCAGTACTTC. It encodes CAISGSGLNQETQYF.

The chain links TRBV7-2 to TRBJ2-7; maybe TRBD2 (5 bases). Looked up from germline, CDR1 is SGHTA and CDR2 is FQGNSA. V was shortened by 5 bases and J by 2 bases, with 16 bases between the two germline ends. The CDR3 loop spans 15 amino acids. Here the CDR3 reads CASSLPQAAAYEQYF. The CDR3 DNA reads TGTGCCAGCAGCCTCCCTCAAGCGGCGGCCTACGAGCAGTACTTC.

The V gene is TRBV5-4, the J gene TRBJ2-1; 8 bases are shared with TRBD2. The V gene's germline CDR1 is SGHNT and CDR2 YYREEE (reference sequence). After removal of 4 bases from V and 0 bases from J, the junction contained 3 bases not matched to a gene. The CDR3 length is 15 residues. The CDR3 is CASSLSGSSYNEQFF. The CDR3 DNA reads TGTGCCAGCAGCCTCAGCGGGAGCTCCTACAATGAGCAGTTCTTC.

CDR3 region: CASSFLVGEGNQPQHF. The CDR3 DNA follows: TGTGCCAGCAGTTTCTTAGTCGGAGAGGGCAATCAGCCCCAGCATTTT. V and J are TRBV28 and TRBJ1-5; D gene uncertain. The CDR3 sequence is 16 residues long. Trimming removed 3 bases from V and 2 bases from J, with 14 bases in between. Germline assignment: CDR1 MDHEN and CDR2 SYDVKM.

The chain links TRBV5-6 to TRBJ2-5, with TRBD2 matching over 10 bases. Trimming cost V 2 bases and J 4 bases; bases outside gene matches: 8. CDR1 is SGHDT, CDR2 YYEEEE, per germline. The CDR3 totals 16 residues. Here the CDR3 DNA reads TGTGCCAGCAGCTTCTTGCTAGCGGGAGTTAGAGAGACCCAGTACTTC. It is translated as CASSFLLAGVRETQYF.

The chain couples TRBV5-4 to TRBJ2-1; TRBD2 matches 7 bases. After removal of 2 bases from V and 3 bases from J, the junction contained 5 bases not matched to a gene. The CDR3 contains 15 residues. Looked up from germline, CDR1 is SGHNT and CDR2 is YYREEE (reference sequence). This CDR3 reads CASSFGGRYYNEQFF. CDR3 DNA: TGTGCCAGCAGCTTCGGCGGGAGATACTACAATGAGCAGTTCTTC. The entire variable domain, with the rest obtained from reference TRBV5-4 and TRBJ2-1, is as follows: ETGVTQSPTHLIKTRGQQVTLRCSSQSGHNTVSWYQQALGQGPQFIFQYYREEENGRGNFPPRFSGLQFPNYSSELNVNALELDDSALYLCASSFGGRYYNEQFFGPGTRLTVL.

The rearrangement joins TRBV27 to TRBJ1-2; 9 positions match TRBD1. This CDR3 comprises 15 residues. Per the germline V gene, CDR1 is MNHEY and CDR2 is SMNVEV (reference sequence). V trimming: 0 bases; J trimming: 7 bases; junction bases outside the gene matches: 6. The DNA of the CDR3 is TGTGCCAGCAGTTTATCCGGGACAGGGAGGGGTGGCTACACCTTC. This codes for CASSLSGTGRGGYTF.

The CDR3 DNA reads as TGCGCCAGCAGCTTGGCCGGTTGGTACACAGATACGCAGTATTTT. Protein sequence: CASSLAGWYTDTQYF. This chain links TRBV5-1 with TRBJ2-3; no firm D call. From germline, CDR1 is SGHRS and CDR2 YFSETQ. The V end was cut by 0 bases, the J end by 2 bases, with 10 bases between. The CDR3 is made up of 15 amino acids.

The rearrangement links TRBV2 to TRBJ2-7; a possible D gene is TRBD2 (5 bases). V was cut by 6 bases and J by 6 bases, with 12 bases left in between. From germline, CDR1 is SNHLY and CDR2 FYNNEI. The CDR3 has 12 amino acids. The CDR3 nucleotides read TGTGCCAGCAGCTCACTAGAACCCGAGCAGTACTTC. Encoded protein: CASSSLEPEQYF.

This chain joins TRBV6-1 and TRBJ1-6, with D unresolved. Per germline, CDR1 MNHNS and CDR2 SASEGT. The ends were cut back, 7 bases at V and 10 bases at J, with 11 bases in the middle. The CDR3 is made up of 12 amino acids. The CDR3 region is CASTPSGSPLHF. DNA for the CDR3: TGTGCCAGCACCCCGTCGGGGTCACCCCTCCACTTT.

The V gene is TRBV15, the J gene TRBJ2-5; D remains unclear. The CDR3 has 15 residues. CDR1 is LNHNV, CDR2 YYDKDF, per germline (reference sequence). V was clipped by 3 bases and J by 0 bases, with 11 bases between them. In nucleotides, the CDR3 is TGTGCCACCAGCAGGTCCACGGTGTACCAAGAGACCCAGTACTTC. Encoded protein: CATSRSTVYQETQYF.

The V and J genes are TRBV6-6 and TRBJ2-7, with 9 bases lining up with TRBD2. V lost 7 bases, J lost 3 bases, and 10 bases stayed unmatched. Germline CDR1 MNHNY, CDR2 SVGAGI (reference sequence). The length of the CDR3 is 15 residues. The CDR3 sequence: CASTSQREAYYEQYF. The CDR3 DNA sequence: TGTGCCAGCACTAGTCAGCGGGAGGCTTACTACGAGCAGTACTTC.

This clone was seen a few times. The chain couples TRBV30 to TRBJ1-1, with unresolved D. The germline V and J ends were trimmed by 0 bases and 0 bases, with 8 bases remaining between them. CDR3 length equals 14 residues. Germline lookup yields CDR1 GTSNPN and CDR2 SVGIG (reference sequence). This CDR3 reads CAWSVQYMNTEAFF. The CDR3 nucleotides read TGTGCCTGGAGTGTACAGTACATGAACACTGAAGCTTTCTTT. Based on the CDR3 plus reference TRBV30 and TRBJ1-1, the full variable domain is SQTIHQWPATLVQPVGSPLSLECTVEGTSNPNLYWYRQAAGRGLQLLFYSVGIGQISSEVPQNLSASRPQDRQFILSSKKLLLSDSGFYLCAWSVQYMNTEAFFGQGTRLTVV.

This chain links TRBV5-1 with TRBJ1-1, with 7 positions matching TRBD1. Germline loops: CDR1 SGHRS, CDR2 YFSETQ. The CDR3 runs 15 residues. V gave up 4 bases and J gave up 1 base; unmatched junction bases: 7. The DNA for the CDR3 is TGCGCCAGCAGCGCCTACGGGACAGAGAACACTGAAGCTTTCTTT. This encodes CASSAYGTENTEAFF. The variable domain in full, with the rest retrieved from reference TRBV5-1 and TRBJ1-1, is KAGVTQTPRYLIKTRGQQVTLSCSPISGHRSVSWYQQTPGQGLQFLFEYFSETQRNKGNFPGRFSGRQFSNSRSEMNVSTLELGDSALYLCASSAYGTENTEAFFGQGTRLTVV.

The chain combines TRBV5-6 with TRBJ2-3; 10 nucleotides match TRBD1. Germline CDR1 is SGHDT and CDR2 is YYEEEE. The CDR3 runs 17 residues. V was clipped by 4 bases and J by 4 bases; unmatched bases: 12. CDR3 DNA sequence: TGTGCCAGCAGCCCCTCAAAGCGGGACAGGGGAGCAGATACGCAGTATTTT. This sequence encodes CASSPSKRDRGADTQYF.

V and J are TRBV2 and TRBJ2-3; a weak D match, TRBD2 (6 bases). This CDR3 is built from 15 residues. Trimming took off 8 bases at V and 5 bases at J, with 20 bases between the two ends. The germline gives CDR1 SNHLY, CDR2 FYNNEI. The CDR3 DNA reads TGTGCCAGCTCCCTAATGGCGGGGAAGAAAGATACGCAGTATTTT. Its translation: CASSLMAGKKDTQYF. The complete variable domain, with remaining parts taken from reference TRBV2 and TRBJ2-3, reads EPEVTQTPSHQVTQMGQEVILRCVPISNHLYFYWYRQILGQKVEFLVSFYNNEISEKSEIFDDQFSVERPDGSNFTLKIRSTKLEDSAMYFCASSLMAGKKDTQYFGPGTRLTVL.

This clone was found a few times. The chain combines TRBV28 with TRBJ2-1; weak D call: TRBD2 (5 bases). This CDR3 is built from 18 residues. Germline V gene data show CDR1 as MDHEN and CDR2 as SYDVKM. V lost 3 bases and J lost 8, with 26 bases in between. CDR3 DNA sequence: TGTGCCAGCAGTTTTCCCCTCACTTTGGGCCATAGCGTCCATGAGCAGTTCTTC. It codes for CASSFPLTLGHSVHEQFF.

This chain uses TRBV15 with TRBJ2-7; 9 bases align to TRBD1. Germline-derived CDR1 and CDR2 are LNHNV and YYDKDF (reference sequence). J was trimmed by 1 base and V by 1 base; bases with no gene match: 2. The CDR3 totals 15 residues. CDR3 nucleotide sequence: TGTGCCACCAGCAGAGCGACAGGGGGTTCCTACGAGCAGTACTTC. Amino acid sequence: CATSRATGGSYEQYF.

The CDR3 protein is CASSQPSGRAGYEQYF. The CDR3, as DNA: TGTGCCAGCAGCCAGCCCAGCGGGAGGGCCGGATACGAGCAGTACTTC. V gene TRBV14 combines with J gene TRBJ2-7; TRBD2 aligns across 10 bases. The CDR3 runs 16 residues. Trimming cost V 3 bases and J 4 bases; bases outside gene matches: 9. CDR1 and CDR2 from the germline V gene are SGHDN and FVKESK.

The chain recombines TRBV7-3 with TRBJ2-1, with TRBD2 identical over 9 bases. The junction had 4 bases not matched to a gene; V was cut back by 2 bases and J by 5 bases. The CDR3 is 15 residues long. CDR1 is SGHTA and CDR2 is FQGTGA in the germline V gene. The CDR3 sequence is CASSLSRGGHNEQFF. The CDR3 nucleotides are TGTGCCAGCAGCTTATCGCGGGGGGGTCACAATGAGCAGTTCTTC.

The chain is built from TRBV5-1 and TRBJ2-2; TRBD1 matches at 7 bases. Germline V gene sequence: CDR1 SGHRS, CDR2 YFSETQ. The junction had 6 bases not matched to a gene; V was cut back by 5 bases and J by 2 bases. The CDR3 extends over 15 amino acids. CDR3 coding DNA: TGCGCCAGCAGTTTGAGACAGGGCAACACCGGGGAGCTGTTTTTT. It is translated as CASSLRQGNTGELFF.